This T cell receptor (beta chain) was recovered during a study of blood T cell repertoires in COVID-19. Study at large: Acute and convalescent COVID-19 samples came from the United States, Italy and Spain. From T cells, B-cell-depleted T cells, or PBMCs came the material, which was cDNA or gDNA.

The CDR3 is 14 amino acids. The germline CDR1 and CDR2 sequences are SGHDT and YYEEEE. The trim removed 0 bases at V and 4 bases at J, leaving 3 bases unmatched. As handled by the study authors: Researchers report that nucleated cell counts were estimated from reference gene primer amplification. Profiled with immunoSEQ multiplex PCR; TCRdb holds only in-frame clones, not every one. The V and J calls and clone size were taken over from that table, and D and trimming were inferred from the DNA. The sample holds 140,000 or so clones, roughly four fifths seen once. Material for sequencing was peripheral blood. The chain has TRBV5-6 and TRBJ1-2, with TRBD1 matching 7 bases. The sequence was obtained from a woman older than 75 with acute or convalescent COVID-19. The CDR3, as DNA: TGTGCCAGCAGCTTGGACAGGGGCCGCTATGGCTACACCTTC. Protein product: CASSLDRGRYGYTF.